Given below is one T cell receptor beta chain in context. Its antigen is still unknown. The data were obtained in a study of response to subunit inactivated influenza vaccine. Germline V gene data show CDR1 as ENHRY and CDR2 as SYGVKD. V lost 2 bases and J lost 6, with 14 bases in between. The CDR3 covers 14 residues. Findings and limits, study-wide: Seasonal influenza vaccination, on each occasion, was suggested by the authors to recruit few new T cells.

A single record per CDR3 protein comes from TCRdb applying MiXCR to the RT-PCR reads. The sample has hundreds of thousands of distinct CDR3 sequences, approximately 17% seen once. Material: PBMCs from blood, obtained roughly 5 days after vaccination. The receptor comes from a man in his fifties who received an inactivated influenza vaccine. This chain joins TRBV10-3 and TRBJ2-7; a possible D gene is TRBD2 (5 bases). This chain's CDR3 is CAISELGRSGEQYF. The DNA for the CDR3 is TGTGCCATCAGTGAGCTCGGGCGAAGCGGCGAGCAGTACTTC.